This T cell receptor (beta chain) was captured by sequencing in a study of regulatory T cells in long-lasting Graves disease. Whole-study results and caveats: Repertoires from persistent disease leaned toward TRBV28, TRBJ1-2 and TRBJ2-5. The study found lower TCR diversity in persistent Graves' patients than in newly diagnosed ones.

Building of the TCR beta libraries involved iRepertoire HTBI primers and Arm-PCR of CDR3 regions. Original handling: Across all samples, roughly 62 TRBV segments and 15 or so TRBJ segments were identified. One entry per CDR3 protein results from TCRdb running MiXCR on the multiplex PCR reads. TCRdb, rather than the study authors, made the V and J calls. The repertoire includes hundreds of thousands of distinct CDR3 sequences, 25% to 30% of them detected once, and 40% to 55% sits in the top ten. This clonotype was detected ten times or more. Antigen specificity is unknown. Germline loops: CDR1 MNHNS, CDR2 SASEGT. This CDR3 comprises 15 residues. The germline V and J ends were trimmed by 6 bases and 4 bases, with 18 bases remaining between them. Time point here: persistent/refractory GD, antithyroid drugs over 5 years with positive TRAb. From PBMCs, RNA was extracted and then used to make the TCR library. EDTA tubes were used for drawing around 9 milliliters of peripheral blood.

This clonotype was sampled from a female donor with Graves disease. This material consisted of peripheral blood mononuclear cells (PBMCs), taken when the disease was refractory, from a patient treated with antithyroid drugs. This chain links TRBV6-1 with TRBJ1-2, with D perhaps matching TRBD1 (6 bases). CDR3 in amino acids: CASSRDPGTPYGYTF. In DNA form, the CDR3 reads TGTGCCAGCAGCAGGGACCCCGGGACACCCTATGGCTACACCTTC.